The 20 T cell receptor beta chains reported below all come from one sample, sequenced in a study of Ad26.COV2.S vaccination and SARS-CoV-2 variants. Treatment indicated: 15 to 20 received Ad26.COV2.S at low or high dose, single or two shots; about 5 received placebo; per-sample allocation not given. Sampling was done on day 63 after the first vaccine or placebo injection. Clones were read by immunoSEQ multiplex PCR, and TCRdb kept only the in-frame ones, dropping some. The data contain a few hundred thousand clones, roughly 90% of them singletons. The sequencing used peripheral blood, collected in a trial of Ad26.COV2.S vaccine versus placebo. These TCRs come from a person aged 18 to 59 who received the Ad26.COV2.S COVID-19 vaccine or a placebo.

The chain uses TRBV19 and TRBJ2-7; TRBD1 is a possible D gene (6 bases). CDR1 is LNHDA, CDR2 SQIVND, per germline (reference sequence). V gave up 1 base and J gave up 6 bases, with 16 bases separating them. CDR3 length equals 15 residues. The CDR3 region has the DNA TGTGCCAGTAGTATAGGGGACACCGGTGCTGTCGAGCAGTACTTC. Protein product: CASSIGDTGAVEQYF.

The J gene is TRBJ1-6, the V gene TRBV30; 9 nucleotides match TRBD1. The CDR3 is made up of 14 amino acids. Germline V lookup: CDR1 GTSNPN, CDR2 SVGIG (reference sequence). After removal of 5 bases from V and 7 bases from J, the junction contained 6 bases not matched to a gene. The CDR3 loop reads CAWGPDRGNSPLHF. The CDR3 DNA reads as TGTGCCTGGGGCCCGGACAGGGGAAATTCACCCCTCCACTTT.

The CDR3 loop is CASSDIQGAPYGYTF. In DNA, the CDR3 is TGTGCCAGCAGTGATATCCAGGGGGCGCCTTATGGCTACACCTTC. The V and J genes are TRBV6-1 and TRBJ1-2; TRBD1 agrees at 8 bases. V was clipped by 3 bases and J by 5 bases; unmatched bases: 8. Per the germline V gene, CDR1 is MNHNS and CDR2 is SASEGT. The CDR3 is 15 residues long.

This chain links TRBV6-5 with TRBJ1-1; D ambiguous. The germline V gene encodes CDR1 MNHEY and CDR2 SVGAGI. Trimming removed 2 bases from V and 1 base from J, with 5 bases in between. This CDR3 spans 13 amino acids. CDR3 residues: CASSYTQNTEAFF. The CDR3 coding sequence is TGTGCCAGCAGTTACACGCAGAACACTGAAGCTTTCTTT.

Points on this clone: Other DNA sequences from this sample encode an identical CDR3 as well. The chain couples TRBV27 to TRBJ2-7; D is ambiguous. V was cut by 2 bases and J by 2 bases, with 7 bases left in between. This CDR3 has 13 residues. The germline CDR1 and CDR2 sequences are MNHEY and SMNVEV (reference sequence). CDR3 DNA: TGTGCCAGCAGTTTAACTGCCACCTACGAGCAGTACTTC. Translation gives CASSLTATYEQYF.

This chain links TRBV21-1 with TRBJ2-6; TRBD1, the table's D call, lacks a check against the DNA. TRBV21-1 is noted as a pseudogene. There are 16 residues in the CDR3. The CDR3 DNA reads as TGTGCCAGCAGCAATAAGGACAGCTCTGGGGCCAACGTCCTGACTTTC. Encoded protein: CASSNKDSSGANVLTF.

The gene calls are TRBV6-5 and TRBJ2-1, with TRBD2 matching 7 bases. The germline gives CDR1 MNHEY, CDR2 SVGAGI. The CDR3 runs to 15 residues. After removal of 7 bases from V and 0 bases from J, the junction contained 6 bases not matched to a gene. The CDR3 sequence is CASNAGVPSYNEQFF. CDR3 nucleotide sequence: TGTGCCAGCAATGCGGGGGTTCCCTCCTACAATGAGCAGTTCTTC.

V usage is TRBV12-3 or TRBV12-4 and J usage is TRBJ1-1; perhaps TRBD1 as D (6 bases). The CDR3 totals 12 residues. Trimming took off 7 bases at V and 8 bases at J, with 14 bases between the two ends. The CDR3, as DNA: TGTGCCAGCACCTTGGGGACATTCGAAGCTTTCTTT. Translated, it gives CASTLGTFEAFF.

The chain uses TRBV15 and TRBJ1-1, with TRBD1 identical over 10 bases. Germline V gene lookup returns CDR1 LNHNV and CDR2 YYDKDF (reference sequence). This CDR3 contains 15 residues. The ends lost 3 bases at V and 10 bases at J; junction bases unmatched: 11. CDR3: CATSSGTGVYMGAFF. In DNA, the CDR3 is TGTGCCACCAGCAGCGGGACAGGGGTCTACATGGGAGCTTTCTTT.

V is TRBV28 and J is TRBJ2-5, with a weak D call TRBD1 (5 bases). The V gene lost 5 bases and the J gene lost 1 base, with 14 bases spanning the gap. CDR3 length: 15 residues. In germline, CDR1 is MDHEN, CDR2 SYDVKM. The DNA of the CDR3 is TGTGCCAGCAGTCCACCCTCTGGGGCCCAAGAGACCCAGTACTTC. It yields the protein CASSPPSGAQETQYF.

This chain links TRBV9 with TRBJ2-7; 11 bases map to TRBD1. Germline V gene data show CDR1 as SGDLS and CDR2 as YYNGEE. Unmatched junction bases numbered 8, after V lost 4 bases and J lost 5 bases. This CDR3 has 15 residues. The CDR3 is CASSIRTGGFDEQYF. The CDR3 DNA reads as TGTGCCAGCAGCATACGGACAGGGGGCTTCGACGAGCAGTACTTC.

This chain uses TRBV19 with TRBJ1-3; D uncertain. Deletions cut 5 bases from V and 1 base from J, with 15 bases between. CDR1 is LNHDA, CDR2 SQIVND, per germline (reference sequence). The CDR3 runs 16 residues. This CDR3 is CASSSTATRSGNTIYF. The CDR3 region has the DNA TGTGCCAGTAGTTCCACCGCGACCCGTTCTGGAAACACCATATATTTT.

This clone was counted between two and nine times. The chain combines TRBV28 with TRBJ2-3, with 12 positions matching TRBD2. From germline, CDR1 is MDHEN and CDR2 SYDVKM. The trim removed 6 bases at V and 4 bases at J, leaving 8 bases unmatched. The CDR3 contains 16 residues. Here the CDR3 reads CASSSTSGGWADTQYF. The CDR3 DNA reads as TGTGCCAGCAGCTCAACTAGCGGGGGGTGGGCAGATACGCAGTATTTT.

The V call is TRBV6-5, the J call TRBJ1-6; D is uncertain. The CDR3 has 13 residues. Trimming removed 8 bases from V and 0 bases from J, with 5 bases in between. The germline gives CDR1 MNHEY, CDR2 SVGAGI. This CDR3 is CASRGSYNSPLHF. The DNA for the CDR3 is TGTGCCAGCCGGGGCTCCTATAATTCACCCCTCCACTTT.

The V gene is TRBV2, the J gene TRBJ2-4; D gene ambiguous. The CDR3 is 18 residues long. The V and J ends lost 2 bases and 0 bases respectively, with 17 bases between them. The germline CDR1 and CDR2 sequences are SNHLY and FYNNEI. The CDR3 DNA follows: TGTGCCAGCAGTGAATCCCCCTCCCAAATTCTAGCCAAAAACATTCAGTACTTC. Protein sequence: CASSESPSQILAKNIQYF.

CDR3 residues: CASSYKVRVANQPQHF. The CDR3, as DNA: TGTGCCAGCAGTTACAAAGTCAGGGTAGCGAATCAGCCCCAGCATTTT. The chain links TRBV6-2 or TRBV6-3 to TRBJ1-5; D may be TRBD1 (5 bases). This CDR3 is built from 16 residues. The V end was cut by 2 bases, the J end by 4 bases, with 15 bases between. Germline CDR1 and CDR2: MNHEY and SVGEGT.

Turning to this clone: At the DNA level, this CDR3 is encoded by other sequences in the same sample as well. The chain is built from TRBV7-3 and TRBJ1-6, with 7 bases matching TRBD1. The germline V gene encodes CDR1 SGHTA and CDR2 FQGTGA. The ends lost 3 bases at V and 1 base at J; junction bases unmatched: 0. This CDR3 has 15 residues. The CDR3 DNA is TGTGCCAGCAGCTTGACAGGGTCCTATAATTCACCCCTCCACTTT. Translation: CASSLTGSYNSPLHF. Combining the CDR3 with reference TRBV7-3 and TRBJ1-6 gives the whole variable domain GAGVSQTPSNKVTEKGKYVELRCDPISGHTALYWYRQSLGQGPEFLIYFQGTGAADDSGLPNDRFFAVRPEGSVSTLKIQRTERGDSAVYLCASSLTGSYNSPLHFGNGTRLTVT.

The DNA for the CDR3 is TGTGCCAGCAGTGATAAGGGGTCTTACTATGGCTACACCTTC. This codes for CASSDKGSYYGYTF. The chain joins TRBV6-1 to TRBJ1-2, with D perhaps matching TRBD1 (5 bases). This CDR3 region has 14 residues. V was pared by 3 bases and J by 3 bases, with 11 bases between. Per the germline V gene, CDR1 is MNHNS and CDR2 is SASEGT.

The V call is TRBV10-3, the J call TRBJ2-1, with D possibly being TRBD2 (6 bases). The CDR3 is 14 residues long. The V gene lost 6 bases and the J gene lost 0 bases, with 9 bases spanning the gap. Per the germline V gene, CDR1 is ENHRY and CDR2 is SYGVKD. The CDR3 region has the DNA TGTGCCATCAGGGAGACTAGCTCCTACAATGAGCAGTTCTTC. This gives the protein CAIRETSSYNEQFF.

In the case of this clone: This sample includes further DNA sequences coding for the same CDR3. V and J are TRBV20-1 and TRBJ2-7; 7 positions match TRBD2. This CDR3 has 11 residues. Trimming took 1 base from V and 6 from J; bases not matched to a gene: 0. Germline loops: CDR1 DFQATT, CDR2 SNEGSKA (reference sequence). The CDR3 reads CSARGGGEQYF. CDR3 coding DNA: TGCAGTGCTAGAGGGGGGGGCGAGCAGTACTTC.